Sequencing of this T cell receptor beta chain was carried out in a study of T cells in tumors after PD-1 blockade. Study-level background: Daily vismodegib 150 mg continued in a subset of anti-PD-1-treated patients. Peripheral blood samples averaged around 40,000 unique clonotypes and about 120,000 templates.

The table came from immunoSEQ multiplex PCR; TCRdb's copy has only in-frame clones and leaves some out. This sample has 45,000 to 60,000 clones, with roughly 80% found just once. This sequence was found in a human donor with advanced basal cell or squamous cell carcinoma (not recorded which). The source material was PBMCs, sampled before anti-PD-1 therapy.

The CDR3 region has the DNA TGTGCCAGCAGTGAATCGGGACAGGGCACAGCTTTCTTT. Protein sequence: CASSESGQGTAFF. V is TRBV6-1 and J is TRBJ1-1; 9 bases map to TRBD1. Unmatched junction bases numbered 5, after V lost 2 bases and J lost 10 bases. Germline CDR1 is MNHNS and CDR2 is SASEGT. The CDR3 is made up of 13 amino acids.